This entry is about one T cell receptor (beta chain). The antigen is undetermined. Treatment specified: around 19 received Ad26.COV2.S at low or high dose, single or two shots; five or six received placebo; per-sample allocation not given. Collection of samples fell on day 63 after the first vaccine or placebo injection. The data were taken from a study of Ad26.COV2.S vaccination and SARS-CoV-2 variants. Across the study: Once or twice, 56 days apart, Ad26.COV2.S was delivered intramuscularly. Overall study findings and caveats: Breadth measured for non-spike TCRs was similar across vaccine and placebo recipients. Marked by substantial breadth, spike-specific CD8+ and CD4+ T cell responses were reportedly seen after vaccination.

The table came from immunoSEQ multiplex PCR; TCRdb's copy has only in-frame clones and leaves some out. The top ten hold around 4.5% of the sample, which has 440,000 or so clones, less than 95% seen once. Trimming stripped 0 bases from V and 4 bases from J, with 19 bases between. CDR3 length equals 17 residues. CDR1 is SGDLS, CDR2 YYNGEE, per germline. The J gene is TRBJ1-1, the V gene TRBV9, with D maybe TRBD1 (6 bases). Sequencing used peripheral blood, obtained in a trial of Ad26.COV2.S vaccine versus placebo. The sequence came from a person aged 18-65 years who received the Ad26.COV2.S COVID-19 vaccine or a placebo. The DNA for the CDR3 is TGTGCCAGCAGCGTAGATATATGGGAGGGGGGTCGCACTGAAGCTTTCTTT. It yields the protein CASSVDIWEGGRTEAFF.